What follows is one T cell receptor beta chain and its context. Original methodology: Estimates of nucleated cell counts were drawn from the amplification of reference gene primers. Libraries were prepared by immunoSEQ multiplex PCR; TCRdb keeps only in-frame clonotypes and omits some of them. That table is the source of V, J and clone size, and D and trimming were worked out from the DNA. Of fewer than 450,000 clones listed, roughly 89% are singletons. This sample was included in a study of blood T cell repertoires in COVID-19. Overall study context: Sites across the United States, Italy and Spain contributed samples from acute and convalescent COVID-19. Sources were T cells, B-cell-depleted T cells, or PBMCs; the material itself was cDNA or gDNA.

Trimming took off 0 bases at V and 11 bases at J, with 17 bases between the two ends. The CDR3 has 14 residues. The germline V gene encodes CDR1 SGHDT and CDR2 YYEEEE. This clonotype originated in a woman between 18 and 29 years old who had recovered from COVID-19. The sample consisted of peripheral blood. The chain recombines TRBV5-6 with TRBJ1-1; TRBD1 is a possible D gene (5 bases). The chain's CDR3 is CASSLGSSGAKAFF. The CDR3 nucleotides are TGTGCCAGCAGCTTGGGGTCCAGTGGGGCTAAGGCTTTCTTT.